The source of this T cell receptor beta chain is a study of CD8+CD57+ T cells in acquired aplastic anemia. Study-wide context: Average DNA yield from sorted CD4+ and CD8+ cells was approximately 3 ug. The study, taken as a whole, reports: Patients and controls shared twenty-nine CD8+ CDR3 sequences.

Concerning this clonotype: Antigen: not known.

Profiles of TCR beta VDJ and CDR3 were generated from a genomic DNA template. TCRdb reanalysed the reads using MiXCR and keeps one entry per CDR3 protein. This sample has about 42,000 distinct CDR3 sequences, with around 63% found just once. Per the germline V gene, CDR1 is KGHDR and CDR2 is SFDVKD. V lost 5 bases to trimming and J lost 8 bases; unmatched junction nucleotides: 9. CDR3 size: 14 residues. The chain has TRBV24-1 and TRBJ1-2; 8 bases match TRBD1. This receptor was identified in a human donor in good health, serving as a control. Sequenced: sorted CD4+, CD8+, or CD8+CD57+ T cells (not recorded which) from PBMCs. CDR3 nucleotide sequence: TGTGCCACCAGTGCCTTAGCAGGGGGCCGGGGCTACACCTTC. This sequence encodes CATSALAGGRGYTF.